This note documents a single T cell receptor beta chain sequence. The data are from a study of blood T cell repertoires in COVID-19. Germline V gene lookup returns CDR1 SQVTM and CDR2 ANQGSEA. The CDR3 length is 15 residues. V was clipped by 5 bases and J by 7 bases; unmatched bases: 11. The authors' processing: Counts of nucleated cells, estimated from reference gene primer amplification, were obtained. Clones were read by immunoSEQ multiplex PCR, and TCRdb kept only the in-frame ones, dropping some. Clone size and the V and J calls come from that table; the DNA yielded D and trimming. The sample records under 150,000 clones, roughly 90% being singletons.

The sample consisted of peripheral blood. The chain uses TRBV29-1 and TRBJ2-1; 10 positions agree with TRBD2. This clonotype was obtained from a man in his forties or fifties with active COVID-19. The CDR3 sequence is CSVTASGSYGNEQFF. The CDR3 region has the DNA TGCAGCGTTACCGCTAGCGGGAGTTATGGGAATGAGCAGTTCTTC.